This T cell receptor beta chain was profiled in a study of memory CD4+ T cells and cytomegalovirus serostatus. The sort gate was single viable CD3+CD4+CD8-CD45RO+ cells for memory CD4+ T cells. In the original analysis: After removing out-of-frame reads, 2 million to 2.5 million distinct TCRbeta sequences remained. The data were produced by immunoSEQ multiplex PCR, yet TCRdb's version contains in-frame clones alone and is incomplete. For V, J and clone size, that table is used; D and trimming come from the DNA. The repertoire holds some 30,000 clones, about three quarters seen once, with less than 0.75% in the top ten. J gave up 6 bases and V 5 bases, and 4 bases lay outside the gene matches. The CDR3 length is 15 residues. Per the germline V gene, CDR1 is MNHEY and CDR2 is SVGAGI. Study results and limitations: Of under 200 reported CMV TCRbeta sequences, some 67 were found in memory CD4+ repertoires. The CMV-associated TCR signature appears largely within the CD4+ memory repertoire.

For this clone: Its target is unknown.

The sequencing input was memory CD4+ T cells from blood. J is TRBJ1-6 and V is TRBV6-5; 10 nucleotides match TRBD1. This receptor was obtained from an adult in good health and CMV-seronegative. Some clones in this sample may be carry-over from other donors' samples. DNA of the CDR3: TGTGCCAGCAGTCCCGGGACAGGGGTTAATTCACCCCTCCACTTT. This encodes CASSPGTGVNSPLHF.